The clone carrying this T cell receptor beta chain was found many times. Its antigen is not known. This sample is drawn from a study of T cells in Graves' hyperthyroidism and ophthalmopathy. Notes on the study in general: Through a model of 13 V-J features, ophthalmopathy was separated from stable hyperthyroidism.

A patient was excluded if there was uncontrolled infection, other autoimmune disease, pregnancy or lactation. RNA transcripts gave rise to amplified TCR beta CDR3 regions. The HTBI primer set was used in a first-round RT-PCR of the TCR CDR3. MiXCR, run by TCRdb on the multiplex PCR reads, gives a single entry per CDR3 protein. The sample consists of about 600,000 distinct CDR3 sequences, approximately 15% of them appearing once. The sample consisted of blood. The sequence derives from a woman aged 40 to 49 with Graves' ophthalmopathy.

CDR3 sequence reads: CASSQGTGAGNTIYF. The CDR3 DNA reads TGTGCCAGCAGCCAGGGGACAGGGGCTGGAAACACCATATATTTT. The chain employs TRBV3-1 and TRBJ1-3; 10 nucleotides match TRBD1. The CDR3 is made up of 15 amino acids. V dropped 3 bases and J dropped 2; count of bases not matched to a gene: 1. In germline, CDR1 is LGHDT, CDR2 YNNKEL (reference sequence).